This T cell receptor (beta chain) was identified in a study of T cell repertoires in cytomegalovirus infection. Study-level background: CMV infection and matching HLA type were both indicated by public TCR beta signatures.

TCRdb fed the reads into MiXCR, producing one record per CDR3 protein. This sample has some 100,000 distinct CDR3 sequences; around 22% occur once, and the top ten carry roughly 43%. CDR3 length: 18 residues. V lost 5 bases and J lost 0, with 17 bases in between. Per the germline V gene, CDR1 is SGHAT and CDR2 is FQNNGV. Comments on this clonotype: The antigen remains unidentified.

General study findings and limits: The cumulative frequency of public TCR beta families identified carriers of CMV plus the relevant HLA. HLA-C-restricted, CMV-specific TCR beta clonotypes were dominant ex vivo.

The TCR comes from a human donor in good health (CMV status not recorded). Some clones in this sample may be carry-over from other donors' samples. This sequence joins TRBV11-2 and TRBJ1-6; D is unresolved. Sample: CD8+ T cells from PBMCs. This chain's CDR3 is CASSDSIGGGSYNSPLHF. DNA of the CDR3: TGTGCCAGCAGCGATTCTATTGGCGGTGGCTCCTATAATTCACCCCTCCACTTT. Full variable domain (remainder filled in from reference TRBV11-2 and TRBJ1-6): EAGVAQSPRYKIIEKRQSVAFWCNPISGHATLYWYQQILGQGPKLLIQFQNNGVVDDSQLPKDRFSAERLKGVDSTLKIQPAKLEDSAVYLCASSDSIGGGSYNSPLHFGNGTRLTVT.